Shown below are 11 T cell receptor beta chains from a single sample sequenced in a study of cytomegalovirus exposure and HLA in healthy donors listed by TCRdb under 2017. Library preparation used the immunoSEQ multiplex PCR assay. A mixture of 60 forward primers for TCR Vbeta segments and 13 reverse primers for TCR Jbeta segments was used in the multiplex PCR. TCRdb limited this immuneACCESS table to in-frame rearrangements with V and J called. A share of clones is missing; checked studies link under half to unresolved V genes, and the rest is unexplained. The sample yields fewer than 250,000 clones; more than 85% were counted once. Approximately 1.5% of the sample lies in the top ten. The sample was PBMCs. These receptors all come from a woman between 18 and 29 years old in good health and CMV-seronegative.

The chain joins TRBV30 to TRBJ1-2, with no clear D. Germline loops: CDR1 GTSNPN, CDR2 SVGIG (reference sequence). V was trimmed by 1 base and J by 7 bases, leaving 10 bases between them. This CDR3 has 12 amino acids. The CDR3 DNA follows: TGTGCCTGGAGTGATGGGAGTCGTGGCTACACCTTC. Translating gives CAWSDGSRGYTF. Filled out from reference TRBV30 and TRBJ1-2, the complete variable domain reads SQTIHQWPATLVQPVGSPLSLECTVEGTSNPNLYWYRQAAGRGLQLLFYSVGIGQISSEVPQNLSASRPQDRQFILSSKKLLLSDSGFYLCAWSDGSRGYTFGSGTRLTVV.

The chain recombines TRBV5-1 with TRBJ2-7, with D maybe TRBD2 (6 bases). The CDR3 consists of 14 residues. Germline assignment: CDR1 SGHRS and CDR2 YFSETQ. The ends were cut back, 0 bases at V and 6 bases at J, with 13 bases in the middle. This CDR3 reads CASSLASEGSEQYF. The CDR3 DNA sequence: TGCGCCAGCAGCTTGGCCTCGGAGGGGAGCGAGCAGTACTTC.

This chain links TRBV5-8 with TRBJ2-7; 9 bases agree with TRBD1. Unmatched junction bases numbered 8, after V lost 3 bases and J lost 4 bases. This CDR3 contains 15 residues. The germline V gene has CDR1 SGHTS and CDR2 YDEGEE. Here the CDR3 DNA reads TGTGCCAGCAGCTCTAGGGACAGGGCAGGGTACGAGCAGTACTTC. This encodes CASSSRDRAGYEQYF.

Only a few counts were recorded for this clone. The V call is TRBV19, the J call TRBJ1-5, with 7 bases aligning to TRBD1. The CDR3 sequence is 14 residues long. J was trimmed by 0 bases and V by 8 bases; bases with no gene match: 4. CDR1 and CDR2 (germline): LNHDA, SQIVND (reference sequence). CDR3 residues: CASGQDHSNQPQHF. The CDR3 DNA is TGTGCCAGTGGACAGGACCATAGCAATCAGCCCCAGCATTTT.

The rearrangement links TRBV18 to TRBJ1-1, with 8 nucleotides matching TRBD1. Germline assignment: CDR1 KGHSH and CDR2 LQKENI. CDR3 length equals 13 residues. V lost 4 bases to trimming and J lost 7 bases; unmatched junction nucleotides: 5. The CDR3 nucleotides are TGTGCCAGCTCACGGGGACAGGATGATGAAGCTTTCTTT. Translating it yields CASSRGQDDEAFF.

V is TRBV5-5 and J is TRBJ2-3, with 7 positions matching TRBD2. Germline V gene data show CDR1 as SGHKS and CDR2 as YYEKEE (reference sequence). CDR3 length: 16 residues. Trimming took 4 bases from V and 3 from J; bases not matched to a gene: 11. This CDR3 reads CASSPVYPGGTDTQYF. CDR3 coding DNA: TGTGCCAGCAGCCCGGTCTATCCGGGGGGAACAGATACGCAGTATTTT.

Regarding this clone: Mismatch with germline at one junction end may stem from a read error. The V and J genes are TRBV7-7 and TRBJ2-5; 10 bases match TRBD2. CDR1 and CDR2 (germline): SSHAT, FNYEAQ (reference sequence). The CDR3 is 21 residues long. In nucleotides, the CDR3 is TGTGCTAGCAGCTTAGCGGCCCACCGAGCGGGAGGGCCAAAACTCCAAGAGACCCAGTACTTC. Translating it yields CASSLAAHRAGGPKLQETQYF.

The V gene is TRBV29-1, the J gene TRBJ1-1; D may be TRBD1 (6 bases). Germline V gene sequence: CDR1 SQVTM, CDR2 ANQGSEA. This CDR3 is built from 10 residues. The V end lost 7 bases, the J end lost 8 bases, and 11 bases lay between the germline ends. Here the CDR3 DNA reads TGCAGCGGAAGGGGGAAGGAAGCTTTCTTT. Protein: CSGRGKEAFF.

Note on this clone: This CDR3 is also generated by other DNA sequences in the sample. The V gene is TRBV6-5, the J gene TRBJ2-7; D gene unclear. The CDR3 spans 11 residues. Germline CDR1 is MNHEY and CDR2 is SVGAGI. V gave up 4 bases and J gave up 3 bases, with 4 bases separating them. CDR3 amino acids: CASSSYYEQYF. The CDR3 coding sequence is TGTGCCAGCAGTTCCTACTACGAGCAGTACTTC.

This chain joins TRBV5-1 and TRBJ2-7, with TRBD2 matching 11 bases. V shed 4 bases, J shed 4 bases, and the junction held 7 bases outside the gene matches. Germline V gives CDR1 SGHRS, CDR2 YFSETQ. The CDR3 totals 15 residues. CDR3: CASSITSGSAYEQYF. The DNA for the CDR3 is TGCGCCAGCAGCATAACTAGCGGGAGTGCTTACGAGCAGTACTTC.

This sequence joins TRBV2 and TRBJ1-5, with D unclear. CDR1 SNHLY and CDR2 FYNNEI come from the germline V gene. Trimming took off 3 bases at V and 5 bases at J, with 11 bases between the two ends. There are 14 residues in the CDR3. The CDR3 nucleotides are TGTGCCAGCAGTGAGTACAAGCGGCATCAGCCCCAGCATTTT. Amino acids: CASSEYKRHQPQHF.